The table lists the clone carrying this T cell receptor beta chain with a few counts. The source of the sample is a study of cytomegalovirus exposure and HLA in healthy donors. 13 Jbeta primers and 60 Vbeta primers were used for the PCR. TCRdb keeps only in-frame clones here, not all; method: immunoSEQ multiplex PCR. The sample consists of approximately 170,000 clones, roughly 88% of them appearing once. This CDR3 has 13 amino acids. Unmatched junction bases numbered 2, after V lost 0 bases and J lost 8 bases. The germline V gene has CDR1 SGHRS and CDR2 YFSETQ. Sequencing was carried out using PBMCs. The rearrangement links TRBV5-1 to TRBJ2-1; 7 bases line up with TRBD2. The clonotype comes from a boy aged 2 to 10 in good health and CMV-seronegative. The CDR3 here is CASSLGAGDEQFF. CDR3 DNA sequence: TGCGCCAGCAGCTTGGGGGCGGGAGATGAGCAGTTCTTC.